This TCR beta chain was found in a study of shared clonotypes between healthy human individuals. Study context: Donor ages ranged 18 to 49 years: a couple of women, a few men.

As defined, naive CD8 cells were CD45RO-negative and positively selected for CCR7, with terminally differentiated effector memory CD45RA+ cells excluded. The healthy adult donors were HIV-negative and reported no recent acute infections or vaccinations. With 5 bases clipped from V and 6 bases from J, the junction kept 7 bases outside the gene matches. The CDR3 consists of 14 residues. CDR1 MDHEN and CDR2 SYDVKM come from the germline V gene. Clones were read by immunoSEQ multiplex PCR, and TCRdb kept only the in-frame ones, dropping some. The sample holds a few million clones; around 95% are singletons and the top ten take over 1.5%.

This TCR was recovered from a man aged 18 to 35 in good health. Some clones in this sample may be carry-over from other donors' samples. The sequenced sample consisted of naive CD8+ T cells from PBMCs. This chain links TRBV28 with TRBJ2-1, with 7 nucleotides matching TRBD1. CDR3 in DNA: TGTGCCAGCAGTGTCACCGGGACAGTCAATGAGCAGTTCTTC. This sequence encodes CASSVTGTVNEQFF.